One sample yielded the 5 T cell receptor beta chains listed below, sequenced in a study of T cells expressing NK-cell markers. One entry per CDR3 protein, without DNA, is what TCRdb gives after re-calling the 5' RACE reads. The clone table shows over 100,000 distinct CDR3 sequences, with the ten largest holding 18%. Sequenced material: blood T cells: a sorted CD56 or NKG2C T cell subset, CD4+ or CD8+ T cells, or bulk PBMC T cells (not recorded which). All receptors come from a woman between 18 and 69 years old in good health.

The genes are TRBV25-1 and TRBJ1-1; as DNA is missing, the TRBD1 call by TCRdb cannot be tested. CDR3 length: 12 residues. Germline V gives CDR1 MGHDK, CDR2 SYGVNS. The CDR3 is CASSGDSGLAFF. Full variable domain (missing parts from reference TRBV25-1 and TRBJ1-1): EADIYQTPRYLVIGTGKKITLECSQTMGHDKMYWYQQDPGMELHLIHYSYGVNSTEKGDLSSESTVSRIRTEHFPLTLESARPSHTSQYLCASSGDSGLAFFGQGTRLTVV.

This chain uses TRBV3-1 with TRBJ1-3. This CDR3 is built from 13 residues. The germline V gene encodes CDR1 LGHDT and CDR2 YNNKEL (reference sequence). The CDR3 sequence is CASSQEDGNTIYF.

The V gene is TRBV27, the J gene TRBJ2-1; TCRdb outputs TRBD2, but without DNA this stays unchecked. The germline V gene encodes CDR1 MNHEY and CDR2 SMNVEV (reference sequence). The CDR3 is 15 residues long. CDR3 residues: CASSSGLASYNEQFF.

The V and J genes are TRBV4-3 and TRBJ1-2; with no DNA, the TCRdb D assignment of TRBD1 cannot be verified. CDR3 length equals 14 residues. Germline CDR1 is LGHNA and CDR2 is YSLEER. This CDR3 is CASSQDPGNYGYTF.

V and J are TRBV14 and TRBJ1-2. The CDR3 contains 15 residues. Looked up from germline, CDR1 is SGHDN and CDR2 is FVKESK. This chain's CDR3 is CASSQVVAYNYGYTF.